This note documents a single T cell receptor beta chain sequence. The data were obtained in a study of cytomegalovirus exposure and HLA in healthy donors. J lost 0 bases, V lost 5 bases, and 4 bases had no gene match. The CDR3 runs to 15 residues. CDR1 and CDR2 (germline): GTSNPN, SVGIG (reference sequence). The PCR made use of 60 Vbeta and 13 Jbeta primers. Some clones are missing from TCRdb's copy, which holds only in-frame ones; the method was immunoSEQ multiplex PCR. The sample includes about 140,000 clones, roughly two thirds of them seen just once. Sequenced sample: PBMCs. The chain recombines TRBV30 with TRBJ2-3, with 11 bases aligning to TRBD2. The receptor was derived from a male donor in good health and CMV-seronegative. CDR3 region: CAWGGLAESTDTQYF. DNA for the CDR3: TGTGCCTGGGGGGGACTAGCGGAGAGCACAGATACGCAGTATTTT.